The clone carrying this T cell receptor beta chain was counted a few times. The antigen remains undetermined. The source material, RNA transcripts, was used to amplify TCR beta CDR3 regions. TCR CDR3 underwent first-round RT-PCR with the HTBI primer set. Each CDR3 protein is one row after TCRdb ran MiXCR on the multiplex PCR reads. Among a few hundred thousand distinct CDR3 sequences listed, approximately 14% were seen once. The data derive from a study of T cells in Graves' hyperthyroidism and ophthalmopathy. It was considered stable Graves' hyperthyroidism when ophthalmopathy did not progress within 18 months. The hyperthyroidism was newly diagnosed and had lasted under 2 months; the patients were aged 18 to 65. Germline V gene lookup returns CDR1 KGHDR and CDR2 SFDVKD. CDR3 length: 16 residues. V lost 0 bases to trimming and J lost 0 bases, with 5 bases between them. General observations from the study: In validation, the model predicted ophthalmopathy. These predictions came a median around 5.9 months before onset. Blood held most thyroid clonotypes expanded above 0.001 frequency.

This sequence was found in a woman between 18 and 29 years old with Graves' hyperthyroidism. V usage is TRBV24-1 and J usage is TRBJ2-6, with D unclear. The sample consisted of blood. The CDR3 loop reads CATSDLPRSGANVLTF. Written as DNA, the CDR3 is TGTGCCACCAGTGATTTGCCCCGCTCTGGGGCCAACGTCCTGACTTTC.